Following are 23 T cell receptor beta chains from one sample sequenced in a study of blood T cell repertoires in COVID-19. The repertoire was sequenced with immunoSEQ multiplex PCR; TCRdb's copy has only in-frame clones and lacks some. The table includes more than 300,000 clones, 88% detected once. The specimen was PBMCs or T cells enriched from blood (not recorded which). All receptors come from a young woman who had recovered from COVID-19.

The rearrangement joins TRBV30 to TRBJ1-3; D uncertain. Germline values: CDR1 GTSNPN, CDR2 SVGIG (reference sequence). There are 13 residues in the CDR3. V lost 2 bases to trimming and J lost 8 bases, with 13 bases between them. The CDR3 loop is CAWSSGYEDTIYF. For the CDR3, the DNA is TGTGCCTGGAGTTCCGGGTATGAGGACACCATATATTTT. Filled out from reference TRBV30 and TRBJ1-3, the complete variable domain reads SQTIHQWPATLVQPVGSPLSLECTVEGTSNPNLYWYRQAAGRGLQLLFYSVGIGQISSEVPQNLSASRPQDRQFILSSKKLLLSDSGFYLCAWSSGYEDTIYFGEGSWLTVV.

This chain connects TRBV5-1 to TRBJ2-3, with 8 bases fitting TRBD2. J lost 6 bases, V lost 4 bases, and 13 bases had no gene match. The germline V gene encodes CDR1 SGHRS and CDR2 YFSETQ. This CDR3 spans 16 amino acids. The CDR3 DNA reads as TGCGCCAGCAGCACGGGACTAGTGGGGGCTTTGGATACGCAGTATTTT. Its translation is CASSTGLVGALDTQYF.

The genes are TRBV7-8 and TRBJ2-5, with a tentative D call TRBD1 (5 bases). The V gene lost 1 base and the J gene lost 4 bases, with 13 bases spanning the gap. This CDR3 has 15 residues. Germline CDR1 SGHVS, CDR2 FQNEAQ. The CDR3 is CASSLEGNGRETQYF. The DNA for the CDR3 is TGTGCCAGCAGCTTAGAGGGGAACGGTAGAGAGACCCAGTACTTC.

The chain joins TRBV5-1 to TRBJ2-1; D is perhaps TRBD2 (6 bases). Per germline, CDR1 SGHRS and CDR2 YFSETQ. CDR3 length: 14 amino acids. The V end was cut by 0 bases, the J end by 4 bases, with 8 bases between. The CDR3 sequence is CASSLAGEYNEQFF. The CDR3 nucleotides are TGCGCCAGCAGCTTGGCGGGGGAGTACAATGAGCAGTTCTTC. Supplemented by reference TRBV5-1 and TRBJ2-1, the full variable domain reads KAGVTQTPRYLIKTRGQQVTLSCSPISGHRSVSWYQQTPGQGLQFLFEYFSETQRNKGNFPGRFSGRQFSNSRSEMNVSTLELGDSALYLCASSLAGEYNEQFFGPGTRLTVL.

This clone has just one count. The chain links TRBV3-1 (or the pseudogene TRBV3-2) to TRBJ2-6, with D perhaps TRBD1 (6 bases). Germline V CDR1 and CDR2: LGHDT, YNNKEL (reference sequence). V dropped 4 bases and J dropped 0 bases, with 13 bases sitting between them. CDR3 length: 17 residues. The CDR3 loop is CASSLWTDHSGANVLTF. CDR3 DNA: TGTGCCAGCAGCCTTTGGACAGACCACTCTGGGGCCAACGTCCTGACTTTC.

The rearrangement joins TRBV10-3 to TRBJ1-2; TRBD1 agrees at 9 bases. V shed 7 bases and J 4 bases; nucleotides not matched to a gene: 13. The V gene's germline CDR1 is ENHRY and CDR2 SYGVKD. This CDR3 has 16 amino acids. Here the CDR3 reads CAIILRMGQGAYGYTF. The CDR3 DNA is TGTGCCATCATCCTGAGAATGGGACAGGGCGCCTATGGCTACACCTTC.

The V call is TRBV19, the J call TRBJ1-2; 10 nucleotides agree with TRBD1. CDR1 and CDR2 (germline): LNHDA, SQIVND (reference sequence). V dropped 3 bases and J dropped 4; count of bases not matched to a gene: 17. The CDR3 covers 19 residues. The CDR3 region is CASSIGSGTGALTSYGYTF. In DNA, the CDR3 is TGTGCCAGTAGTATTGGCTCCGGGACAGGGGCATTAACCTCCTATGGCTACACCTTC.

The chain carries TRBV30 and TRBJ2-1; D not resolved. The CDR3 totals 12 residues. Trimming shortened V by 2 bases and J by 4 bases, and 6 bases separated the two germline ends. Germline V lookup: CDR1 GTSNPN, CDR2 SVGIG (reference sequence). The CDR3 loop is CAWSSEYNEQFF. CDR3 bases: TGTGCCTGGAGTTCAGAATACAATGAGCAGTTCTTC. Complete variable domain (other parts from reference TRBV30 and TRBJ2-1): SQTIHQWPATLVQPVGSPLSLECTVEGTSNPNLYWYRQAAGRGLQLLFYSVGIGQISSEVPQNLSASRPQDRQFILSSKKLLLSDSGFYLCAWSSEYNEQFFGPGTRLTVL.

CDR3 residues: CASSLPATRLLAGKLFF. DNA for the CDR3: TGTGCCAGCAGTTTGCCAGCCACGAGACTACTAGCCGGAAAACTGTTTTTT. This chain uses TRBV28 with TRBJ1-4; no clear D. The CDR3 has 17 amino acids. V was cut by 3 bases and J by 10 bases, with 24 bases left in between. Germline V gene sequence: CDR1 MDHEN, CDR2 SYDVKM.

The genes are TRBV7-9 and TRBJ2-1; TRBD2 matches 8 bases. The CDR3 runs 15 residues. Germline CDR1 SEHNR, CDR2 FQNEAQ (reference sequence). The ends lost 5 bases at V and 2 bases at J; junction bases unmatched: 5. CDR3: CASSPPGLAYNEQFF. CDR3 DNA sequence: TGTGCCAGCAGCCCTCCGGGACTAGCCTACAATGAGCAGTTCTTC.

CDR3 sequence: CASSRGTGNTEAFF. The CDR3 nucleotides read TGTGCCAGCAGCCGTGGGACAGGGAACACTGAAGCTTTCTTT. The rearrangement uses TRBV7-3 and TRBJ1-1; 8 nucleotides align to TRBD1. Germline lookup yields CDR1 SGHTA and CDR2 FQGTGA. The length of the CDR3 is 14 residues. V dropped 5 bases and J dropped 1; count of bases not matched to a gene: 3.

The chain links TRBV4-1 to TRBJ1-3, with D unclear. This CDR3 contains 14 residues. Per the germline V gene, CDR1 is MGHRA and CDR2 is YSYEKL. Trimming left V 4 bases short and J 4 bases short, with 11 bases between. CDR3 residues: CASSPPVRGNTIYF. The CDR3 nucleotides read TGCGCCAGCAGCCCCCCGGTGAGGGGAAACACCATATATTTT.

This chain links TRBV3-1 (or the pseudogene TRBV3-2) with TRBJ1-5; 7 bases map to TRBD1. CDR1 is LGHDT and CDR2 is YNNKEL in the germline V gene (reference sequence). The V and J ends lost 6 bases and 3 bases, in that order; junction bases with no gene match: 8. The CDR3 totals 15 residues. CDR3 in DNA: TGTGCCAGCAGATCAGGACAGGCTGACAATCAGCCCCAGCATTTT. It is translated as CASRSGQADNQPQHF.

The CDR3 sequence: CASSLSPAGGTGELFF. Here the CDR3 DNA reads TGTGCCAGCAGCTTAAGTCCGGCGGGGGGCACCGGGGAGCTGTTTTTT. This chain connects TRBV7-9 to TRBJ2-2, with 8 bases matching TRBD2. Germline CDR1 and CDR2: SEHNR and FQNEAQ (reference sequence). The length of the CDR3 is 16 residues. The V segment lost 2 bases and the J segment 4 bases; nucleotides outside the gene matches: 6.

The CDR3 sequence is CASSPFNQPQHF. As DNA, the CDR3 is TGTGCCAGCAGCCCCTTCAATCAGCCCCAGCATTTT. This chain links TRBV7-2 with TRBJ1-5, with no clear D. V was trimmed by 5 bases and J by 3 bases, leaving 5 bases between them. CDR1 and CDR2 (germline): SGHTA, FQGNSA. The CDR3 totals 12 residues.

This clone was observed a single time. This rearrangement joins TRBV20-1 to TRBJ1-3, with D hard to call. Between the trimmed V and J ends, which lost 6 bases and 2 bases, there was a span of 20 bases. Germline CDR1 and CDR2: DFQATT and SNEGSKA (reference sequence). CDR3 length equals 16 residues. The CDR3 bases are TGCAGTGCCAGTTTGTACGGGAGGGAAGCTGGAAACACCATATATTTT. Translating gives CSASLYGREAGNTIYF.

This rearrangement joins TRBV4-1 to TRBJ1-5, with D unresolved. Trimming left V 3 bases short and J 0 bases short, with 12 bases between. Germline V lookup: CDR1 MGHRA, CDR2 YSYEKL. The CDR3 has 16 residues. CDR3 sequence (DNA): TGCGCCAGCAGCCAGGGGAGGGAGAATAGCAATCAGCCCCAGCATTTT. Its translation: CASSQGRENSNQPQHF.

The chain recombines TRBV6-2 or TRBV6-3 with TRBJ2-7, with D maybe TRBD2 (6 bases). Trimming left V 4 bases short and J 6 bases short, with 13 bases between. The CDR3 runs to 13 residues. The germline gives CDR1 MNHEY, CDR2 SVGEGT. The CDR3 loop is CASSLGGSGEQYF. The DNA of the CDR3 is TGTGCCAGCAGTTTGGGGGGTAGCGGCGAGCAGTACTTC.

The rearrangement joins TRBV27 to TRBJ1-2, with a weak D call TRBD1 (5 bases). The CDR3 spans 15 residues. Trimming pared 3 bases from V and 1 base from J, leaving 12 bases between. Germline-derived CDR1 and CDR2 are MNHEY and SMNVEV (reference sequence). CDR3 in amino acids: CASSFRWGGNYGYTF. The CDR3 DNA reads TGTGCCAGCAGTTTCCGTTGGGGGGGTAACTATGGCTACACCTTC.

This clone was observed a single time. The V and J genes are TRBV9 and TRBJ1-2; no clear D. Trimming left V 5 bases short and J 4 bases short, with 18 bases between. The V gene's germline CDR1 is SGDLS and CDR2 YYNGEE. The CDR3 contains 15 residues. The CDR3 DNA reads TGTGCCAGCAGTCTTTCTCCGGACTTGGGCTATGGCTACACCTTC. Protein product: CASSLSPDLGYGYTF.

With respect to this clone: The same CDR3 is also encoded by other DNA sequences in this sample. V and J are TRBV18 and TRBJ2-7; TRBD1 agrees at 9 bases. This CDR3 is 12 amino acids long. V gave up 4 bases and J gave up 6 bases; unmatched junction bases: 1. Germline V gives CDR1 KGHSH, CDR2 LQKENI. As DNA, the CDR3 is TGTGCCAGCTCACAGGACAGGGGCGAGCAGTACTTC. Amino acids: CASSQDRGEQYF.

The V gene is TRBV9, the J gene TRBJ2-3; weak D call: TRBD1 (5 bases). V was clipped by 0 bases and J by 2 bases, with 7 bases between them. CDR1 SGDLS and CDR2 YYNGEE come from the germline V gene. This CDR3 has 14 residues. This chain's CDR3 is CASSVDRFTDTQYF. CDR3 bases: TGTGCCAGCAGCGTAGACAGGTTCACAGATACGCAGTATTTT. Variable domain in full (rest from reference TRBV9 and TRBJ2-3): DSGVTQTPKHLITATGQRVTLRCSPRSGDLSVYWYQQSLDQGLQFLIQYYNGEERAKGNILERFSAQQFPDLHSELNLSSLELGDSALYFCASSVDRFTDTQYFGPGTRLTVL.

The rearrangement links TRBV6-1 to TRBJ1-1; a possible D gene is TRBD1 (5 bases). The germline V and J ends were trimmed by 3 bases and 5 bases, with 19 bases remaining between them. The CDR3 runs to 16 residues. Germline V lookup: CDR1 MNHNS, CDR2 SASEGT. In nucleotides, the CDR3 is TGTGCCAGCAGTGACCCTCCGGGACTCGGAGGGACTGAAGCTTTCTTT. This encodes CASSDPPGLGGTEAFF.